This passage covers 20 T cell receptor beta chains from one sample sequenced in a study of blood T cells in healthy people across ages (dated by TCRdb to between 2014 and 2017). Libraries came from 5' RACE. TCRdb shows the sequencer as Illumina HiSeq 2500. A second PCR of about 6 to 11 cycles was run with a J-beta primer mix and a sample-barcoded 5' primer. TCRdb reran the public reads through fastp at Q25 and MiXCR, keeping productive beta chains. Entries are consolidated by CDR3 protein sequence, retaining the most common genes and DNA. A total of fewer than 1.5 million distinct CDR3 sequences appear in this sample, roughly 45% of them only once. Roughly 8.2% of the sample is in the top ten clones. Sequencing was performed on blood. These receptors all come from a woman aged 18-29 years in good health.

This chain links TRBV25-1 with TRBJ1-1; D might be TRBD1 (5 bases). V dropped 4 bases and J dropped 1 base, with 22 bases sitting between them. CDR1 and CDR2 from the germline V gene are MGHDK and SYGVNS. The CDR3 sequence is 18 residues long. The CDR3 DNA reads TGTGCCAGCAGTGGCCCGGCCCGACAGCGTAGTACGAACACTGAAGCTTTCTTT. Translated, it gives CASSGPARQRSTNTEAFF.

The chain combines TRBV20-1 with TRBJ2-7, with D unclear. Germline lookup yields CDR1 DFQATT and CDR2 SNEGSKA (reference sequence). V was shortened by 0 bases and J by 2 bases, with 23 bases between the two germline ends. This CDR3 is 18 amino acids long. Here the CDR3 reads CSAREGPLINVIAYEQYF. The CDR3 DNA reads TGCAGTGCTAGAGAAGGGCCCCTTATAAATGTCATCGCCTACGAGCAGTACTTC.

The chain employs TRBV28 and TRBJ2-6; 9 positions agree with TRBD1. CDR3 length: 18 amino acids. Germline CDR1 MDHEN, CDR2 SYDVKM. Trimming took 5 bases from V and 2 from J; bases not matched to a gene: 10. CDR3 DNA sequence: TGTGCCAGCAGTAACCGGGACAGGGATTTTGCTGGGGCCAACGTCCTGACTTTC. It yields the protein CASSNRDRDFAGANVLTF.

V and J are TRBV20-1 and TRBJ2-4; weak D call: TRBD1 (6 bases). Germline V lookup: CDR1 DFQATT, CDR2 SNEGSKA (reference sequence). CDR3 length: 12 residues. Trimming removed 6 bases at V and 6 bases at J, with 12 bases between. CDR3 residues: CSAFDRLNIQYF. In DNA form, the CDR3 reads TGCAGTGCCTTCGACAGGCTAAACATTCAGTACTTC.

The chain joins TRBV27 to TRBJ2-7, with D unclear. The V end lost 3 bases, the J end lost 6 bases, and 15 bases lay between the germline ends. CDR1 is MNHEY and CDR2 is SMNVEV in the germline V gene (reference sequence). The CDR3 runs to 14 residues. The CDR3 sequence is CASSFGLDLGEQYF. DNA of the CDR3: TGTGCCAGCAGTTTTGGGTTGGATCTCGGCGAGCAGTACTTC.

V and J are TRBV30 and TRBJ2-4; D unresolved. The CDR3 contains 14 residues. V lost 2 bases and J lost 0, with 8 bases in between. Germline assignment: CDR1 GTSNPN and CDR2 SVGIG (reference sequence). This CDR3 is CAWSMSLAKNIQYF. CDR3 coding DNA: TGTGCCTGGAGTATGTCCCTAGCCAAAAACATTCAGTACTTC.

This clonotype was recorded a few times. This chain uses TRBV11-2 with TRBJ1-1; TRBD1 might be the D (6 bases). Trimming left V 0 bases short and J 3 bases short, with 11 bases between. CDR1 SGHAT and CDR2 FQNNGV come from the germline V gene. The CDR3 sequence is 15 residues long. CDR3 region: CASSLDPQGYTEAFF. The CDR3 bases are TGTGCCAGCAGCTTAGATCCTCAGGGGTACACTGAAGCTTTCTTT.

For this clonotype: A junction boundary mismatches the germline segment, possibly from a read error. The chain recombines TRBV10-3 with TRBJ2-2, with D perhaps TRBD1 (6 bases). The germline V gene encodes CDR1 ENHRY and CDR2 SYGVKD. The CDR3 is made up of 16 amino acids. CDR3 amino acids: CAISEQGGANTGEPFF. For the CDR3, the DNA is TGTGCCATCAGTGAGCAAGGGGGAGCGAACACCGGGGAGCCGTTTTTT.

The rearrangement links TRBV6-6 to TRBJ1-1; 7 nucleotides align to TRBD1. V lost 4 bases and J lost 0; bases outside the gene matches: 5. CDR3 length: 15 residues. Germline V lookup: CDR1 MNHNY, CDR2 SVGAGI (reference sequence). In DNA form, the CDR3 reads TGTGCCAGCAGTTTACAACAGGGGTTGAACACTGAAGCTTTCTTT. Residues: CASSLQQGLNTEAFF.

This clonotype has just a few counts. The J gene is TRBJ2-7, the V gene TRBV27; the match to TRBD2 covers 11 bases. Germline V gene sequence: CDR1 MNHEY, CDR2 SMNVEV (reference sequence). The CDR3 is made up of 17 amino acids. Trimming removed 4 bases from V and 2 bases from J; junction bases left unmatched: 10. CDR3 nucleotides: TGTGCCAGCAGTTCATACACGACTAGCGGGGTCCCCTACGAGCAGTACTTC. Protein sequence: CASSSYTTSGVPYEQYF.

This clonotype was detected only a few times. J is TRBJ2-3 and V is TRBV20-1, with D hard to call. With 6 bases removed from V and 0 bases from J, the gap between germline ends came to 16 bases. The CDR3 extends over 15 amino acids. Germline values: CDR1 DFQATT, CDR2 SNEGSKA (reference sequence). The CDR3 nucleotides read TGCAGTGCAGAAGCGCGGACCCCTAGCACAGATACGCAGTATTTT. Translated, it gives CSAEARTPSTDTQYF.

This clonotype was found a few times. The chain has TRBV20-1 and TRBJ1-5; D possibly corresponds to TRBD1 (5 bases). The CDR3 contains 13 residues. From germline, CDR1 is DFQATT and CDR2 SNEGSKA (reference sequence). Trimming left V 5 bases short and J 7 bases short, with 15 bases between. The CDR3 DNA is TGCAGTGCTCGGCCGCAGGGAAGCCAGCCCCAGCATTTT. Its translation: CSARPQGSQPQHF.

To note about this clonotype: The junction shows a germline mismatch at one end, possibly a read error. The chain combines TRBV6-5 with TRBJ1-1, with D unresolved. CDR1 is MNHEY, CDR2 SVGAGI, per germline. The CDR3 has 13 amino acids. This chain's CDR3 is CASSDSVRAEAFF. The CDR3 DNA reads as TGTGCCAGCAGTGACTCGGTCCGGGCTGAAGCTTTCTTT.

The rearrangement joins TRBV15 to TRBJ2-6; a weak D match, TRBD1 (6 bases). The CDR3 consists of 16 residues. Germline CDR1 LNHNV, CDR2 YYDKDF (reference sequence). V was clipped by 0 bases and J by 4 bases, with 10 bases between them. The CDR3 spells CATSREGTSGANVLTF. The CDR3 nucleotides read TGTGCCACCAGCAGAGAAGGGACATCAGGGGCCAACGTCCTGACTTTC.

Only a few counts were recorded for this clonotype. The rearrangement links TRBV11-2 to TRBJ1-2, with D possibly being TRBD1 (5 bases). V shed 5 bases and J shed 4 bases, with 14 bases lying between them. Germline V gene lookup returns CDR1 SGHAT and CDR2 FQNNGV. This CDR3 region has 14 residues. CDR3 protein: CASSRSSGTYGYTF. The CDR3 DNA follows: TGTGCCAGCAGCCGTTCATCAGGGACCTATGGCTACACCTTC.

The gene calls are TRBV10-3 and TRBJ1-1, with TRBD1 as a possible D gene (5 bases). With 7 bases removed from V and 7 bases from J, the gap between germline ends came to 19 bases. There are 14 residues in the CDR3. Per germline, CDR1 ENHRY and CDR2 SYGVKD. CDR3 sequence reads: CAIMGGVEGNEAFF. The DNA of the CDR3 is TGTGCCATCATGGGCGGCGTAGAGGGGAATGAAGCTTTCTTT.

The V call is TRBV6-6, the J call TRBJ2-7; 8 positions match TRBD1. The end of the DNA aligns better with TRBJ2-5, so the J call may be wrong. Germline V gene lookup returns CDR1 MNHNY and CDR2 SVGAGI (reference sequence). The CDR3 runs 14 residues. The CDR3, as DNA: TGTGCCAGCAGTTACTGGACAGGGAAAGAGACCCAGTACTTC. This encodes CASSYWTGKETQYF.

This clonotype has just a few counts. The chain combines TRBV28 with TRBJ2-7, with D perhaps TRBD1 or TRBD2 (5 bases each). Germline lookup yields CDR1 MDHEN and CDR2 SYDVKM. V was clipped by 5 bases and J by 2 bases, with 16 bases between them. This CDR3 region has 15 residues. The CDR3 DNA sequence: TGTGCCAGCAGTGCGAGAGGGGTTACACCCTACGAGCAGTACTTC. Amino acids: CASSARGVTPYEQYF.

This chain joins TRBV20-1 and TRBJ2-1, with D perhaps matching TRBD1 (5 bases). This CDR3 spans 15 amino acids. V lost 3 bases to trimming and J lost 4 bases, with 16 bases between them. Germline loops: CDR1 DFQATT, CDR2 SNEGSKA (reference sequence). This chain's CDR3 is CSARAPTRVYNEQFF. The CDR3 DNA sequence: TGCAGTGCTAGGGCCCCGACCAGGGTTTACAATGAGCAGTTCTTC.

The chain employs TRBV24-1 and TRBJ2-1, with 8 bases aligning to TRBD1. The J call is doubtful: the DNA matches TRBJ2-7 better. Germline V gene lookup returns CDR1 KGHDR and CDR2 SFDVKD. The CDR3 length is 18 residues. In DNA, the CDR3 is TGTGCCACCAGTGACCCAAACCCGACAGGGGCCGCGCACAATGAGCAGTACTTC. This gives the protein CATSDPNPTGAAHNEQYF.